The rows below give T cell receptor beta chains drawn from one sample of a study of control samples from healthy donors and cancer patients. The method was immunoSEQ multiplex PCR; TCRdb's version includes in-frame clones alone and lacks a portion of them. This sample has 85,000 to 110,000 clones; roughly 91% occur once, and the top ten carry 19%. Sample: PBMCs. These TCRs come from a man in his 60s with lung cancer. The conserved cysteine and the conserved F or W are not part of the CDR3 here. Clone size, where shown, is once, few, many, or a class for clones that have expanded.

v_gene,abundance,CDR3aa
TRBV3-1/TRBV3-2,NA,ASSLRTVNTEAF
TRBV29-1,NA,SAARDTLEAF
TRBV29-1,NA,SVVGTGINTGELF
TRBV10-3,NA,AISDKGQETQY
TRBV9,NA,ASSVVSGGPTDTQY
TRBV5-8,NA,ASSLGAYVNEKLF
TRBV5-6,NA,ASSWWDPTNGYT
TRBV7-9,NA,ASSFWGGDTEAF
TRBV5-1,NA,ASSRGSSSGDTQY
TRBV2,NA,ASRLSEKLF
TRBV2,NA,ASSRQGAYEQY
TRBV13,NA,ASSPQGVRETQY
TRBV5-1,NA,ASSFQGSGTDTQY
TRBV24-1,NA,ATSAGQGAPRGGWNEQF
TRBV7-8,NA,ASSSAMRGPYNEQF
TRBV7-9,NA,ASSVVRDTEAF
TRBV10-3,NA,AIRSGTANTEAF
TRBV5-1,NA,ASSLDGSYRADTQY
TRBV20-1,NA,SARDRSQF
TRBV18,NA,ASSPSANSYEQY
TRBV14,NA,ASSLQGFSGANVLT
TRBV4-2,NA,ASSQDRGQIRYT
TRBV14,NA,ASRQTGSTYEQY
TRBV7-6,once,ASSLTGTGGREQY
TRBV18,NA,ASSPTGGSGEKLF
TRBV18,once,ASSPPSGGTGYGYT
TRBV5-1,NA,ASKSRLVAGELF
TRBV7-9,NA,ASSPDRALDSPLH
TRBV3-1/TRBV3-2,NA,ASSQEVSDQGAYGYT
TRBV6-5,NA,ASRGRTGSGSEQF
TRBV11-2,NA,ASSLDVNTEAF
TRBV6-5,NA,ASSYSTANNSPLH
TRBV7-2,NA,ASSIYTDTQY
TRBV6-5,NA,ASSYSVQTNQPQH
TRBV9,NA,ASSVEGLKADTQY
TRBV7-2,once,ASSFYHTAGELF
TRBV3-1/TRBV3-2,NA,ASSQVSTGLNQY